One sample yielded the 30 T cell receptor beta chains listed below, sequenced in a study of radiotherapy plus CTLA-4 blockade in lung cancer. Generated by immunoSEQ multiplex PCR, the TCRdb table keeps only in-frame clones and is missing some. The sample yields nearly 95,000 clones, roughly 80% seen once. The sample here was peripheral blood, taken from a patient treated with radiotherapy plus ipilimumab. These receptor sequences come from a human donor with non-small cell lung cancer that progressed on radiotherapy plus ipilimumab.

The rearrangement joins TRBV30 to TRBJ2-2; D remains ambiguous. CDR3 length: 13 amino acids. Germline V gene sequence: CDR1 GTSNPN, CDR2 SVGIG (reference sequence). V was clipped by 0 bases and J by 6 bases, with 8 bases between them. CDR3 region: CAWSVSGSGELFF. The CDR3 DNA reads TGTGCCTGGAGTGTTTCGGGTTCCGGGGAGCTGTTTTTT.

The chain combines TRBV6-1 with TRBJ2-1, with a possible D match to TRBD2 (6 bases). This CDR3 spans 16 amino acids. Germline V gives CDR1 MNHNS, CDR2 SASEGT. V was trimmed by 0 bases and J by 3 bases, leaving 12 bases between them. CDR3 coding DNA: TGTGCCAGCAGTGAAGCGGGGCTAGCGCGCTACAATGAGCAGTTCTTC. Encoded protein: CASSEAGLARYNEQFF.

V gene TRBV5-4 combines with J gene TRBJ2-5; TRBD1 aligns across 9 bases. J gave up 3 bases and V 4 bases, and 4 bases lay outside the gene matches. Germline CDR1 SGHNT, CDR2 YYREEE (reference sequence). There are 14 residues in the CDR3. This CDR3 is CASSRGQGEETQYF. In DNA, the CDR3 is TGTGCCAGCAGCCGGGGACAGGGAGAAGAGACCCAGTACTTC.

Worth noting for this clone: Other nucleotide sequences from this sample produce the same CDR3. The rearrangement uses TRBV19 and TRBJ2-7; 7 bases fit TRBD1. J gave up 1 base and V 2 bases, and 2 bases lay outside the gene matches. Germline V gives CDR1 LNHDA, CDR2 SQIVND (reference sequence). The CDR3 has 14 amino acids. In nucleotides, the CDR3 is TGTGCCAGTAGTATACGACAGGGTTCCTACGAGCAGTACTTC. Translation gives CASSIRQGSYEQYF.

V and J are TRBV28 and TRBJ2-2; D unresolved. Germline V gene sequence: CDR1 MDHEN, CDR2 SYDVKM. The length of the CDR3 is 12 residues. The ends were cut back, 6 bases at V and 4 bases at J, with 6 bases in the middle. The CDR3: CASRRLTGELFF. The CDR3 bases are TGTGCCAGCAGACGACTCACCGGGGAGCTGTTTTTT. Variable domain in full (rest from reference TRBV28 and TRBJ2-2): DVKVTQSSRYLVKRTGEKVFLECVQDMDHENMFWYRQDPGLGLRLIYFSYDVKMKEKGDIPEGYSVSREKKERFSLILESASTNQTSMYLCASRRLTGELFFGEGSRLTVL.

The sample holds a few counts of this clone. CDR3 residues: CASSFPGQRRGYTF. CDR3 in DNA: TGTGCCAGCAGCTTCCCGGGACAGCGTCGCGGCTACACCTTC. The V gene is TRBV7-2, the J gene TRBJ1-2; TRBD1 matches at 7 bases. Germline-derived CDR1 and CDR2 are SGHTA and FQGNSA. J gave up 8 bases and V 3 bases, and 9 bases lay outside the gene matches. The CDR3 runs to 14 residues.

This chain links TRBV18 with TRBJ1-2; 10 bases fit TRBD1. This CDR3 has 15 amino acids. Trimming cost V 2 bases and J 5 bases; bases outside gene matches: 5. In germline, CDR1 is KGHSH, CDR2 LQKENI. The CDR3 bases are TGTGCCAGCTCACCAGTTTTGGGACAGGGGTATGGCTACACCTTC. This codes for CASSPVLGQGYGYTF.

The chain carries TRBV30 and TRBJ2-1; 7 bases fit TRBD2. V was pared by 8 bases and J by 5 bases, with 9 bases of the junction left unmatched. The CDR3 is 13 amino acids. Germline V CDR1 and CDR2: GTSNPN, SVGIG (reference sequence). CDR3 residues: CATTILADNEQFF. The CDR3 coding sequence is TGTGCCACAACGATTCTAGCGGACAATGAGCAGTTCTTC.

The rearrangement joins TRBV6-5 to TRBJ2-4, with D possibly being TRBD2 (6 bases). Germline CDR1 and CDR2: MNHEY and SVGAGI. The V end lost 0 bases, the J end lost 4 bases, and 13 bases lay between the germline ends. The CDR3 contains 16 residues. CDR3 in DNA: TGTGCCAGCAGTTACTCTGCTCGGCGGGATAAAAACATTCAGTACTTC. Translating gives CASSYSARRDKNIQYF.

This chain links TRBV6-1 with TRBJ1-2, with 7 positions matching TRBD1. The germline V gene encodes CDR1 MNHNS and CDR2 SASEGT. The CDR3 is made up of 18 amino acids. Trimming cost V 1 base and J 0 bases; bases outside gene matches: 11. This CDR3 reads CASSEGVPGGNANYGYTF. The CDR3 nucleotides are TGTGCCAGCAGTGAAGGAGTGCCAGGGGGAAACGCTAACTATGGCTACACCTTC.

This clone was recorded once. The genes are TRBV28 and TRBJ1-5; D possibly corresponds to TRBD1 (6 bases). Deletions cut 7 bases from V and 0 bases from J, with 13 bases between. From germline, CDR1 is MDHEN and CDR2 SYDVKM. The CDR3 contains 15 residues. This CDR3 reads CASTTGIYSNQPQHF. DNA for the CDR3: TGTGCCAGCACCACAGGGATTTATAGCAATCAGCCCCAGCATTTT.

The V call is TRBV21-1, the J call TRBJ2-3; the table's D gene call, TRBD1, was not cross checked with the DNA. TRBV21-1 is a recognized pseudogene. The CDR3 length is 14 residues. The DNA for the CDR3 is TGTGCCAGCAGCAAGACAGGGGGTTGGGATACGCAGTATTTT. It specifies CASSKTGGWDTQYF.

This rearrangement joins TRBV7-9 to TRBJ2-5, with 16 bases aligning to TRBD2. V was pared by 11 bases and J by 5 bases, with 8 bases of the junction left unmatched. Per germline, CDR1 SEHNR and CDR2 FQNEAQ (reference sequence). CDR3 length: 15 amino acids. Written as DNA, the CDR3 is TGTGCCGGCGGGACTAGCGGGAGGGAGGTTGAGACCCAGTACTTC. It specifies CAGGTSGREVETQYF.

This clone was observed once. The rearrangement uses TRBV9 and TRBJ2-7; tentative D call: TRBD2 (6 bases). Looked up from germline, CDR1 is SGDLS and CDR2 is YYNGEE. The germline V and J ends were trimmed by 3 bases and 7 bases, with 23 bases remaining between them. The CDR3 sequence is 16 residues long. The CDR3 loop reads CASSEPGDGGPSEQYF. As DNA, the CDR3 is TGTGCCAGCAGCGAGCCGGGAGACGGAGGGCCGTCAGAGCAGTACTTC.

The CDR3 sequence is CASSLGASTSQETQYF. CDR3 in DNA: TGTGCCAGCAGTCTCGGGGCTTCAACTTCGCAAGAGACCCAGTACTTC. The chain joins TRBV5-6 to TRBJ2-5; either TRBD1 or TRBD2 may fit D (5 bases each). Looked up from germline, CDR1 is SGHDT and CDR2 is YYEEEE. V lost 5 bases and J lost 2, with 19 bases in between. This CDR3 region has 16 residues.

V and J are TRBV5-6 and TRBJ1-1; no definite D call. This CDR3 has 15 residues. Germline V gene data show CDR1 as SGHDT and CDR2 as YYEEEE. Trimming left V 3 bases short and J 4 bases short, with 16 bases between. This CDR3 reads CASSSIQQLSTEAFF. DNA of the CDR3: TGTGCCAGCAGCTCCATCCAGCAGTTGAGCACTGAAGCTTTCTTT.

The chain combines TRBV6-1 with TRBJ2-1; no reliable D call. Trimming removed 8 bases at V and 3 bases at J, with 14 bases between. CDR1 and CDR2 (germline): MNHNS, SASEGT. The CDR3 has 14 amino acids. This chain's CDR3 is CASLSPPIYNEQFF. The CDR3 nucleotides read TGTGCCAGCTTAAGTCCCCCGATCTACAATGAGCAGTTCTTC.

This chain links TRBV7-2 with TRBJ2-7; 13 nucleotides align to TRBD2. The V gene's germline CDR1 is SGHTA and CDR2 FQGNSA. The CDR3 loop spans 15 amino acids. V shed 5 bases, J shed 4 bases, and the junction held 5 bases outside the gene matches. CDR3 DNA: TGTGCCAGCAGCCTATGGACTAGCGGGAGTTACGAGCAGTACTTC. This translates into CASSLWTSGSYEQYF. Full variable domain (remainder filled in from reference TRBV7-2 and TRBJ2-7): GAGVSQSPSNKVTEKGKDVELRCDPISGHTALYWYRQSLGQGLEFLIYFQGNSAPDKSGLPSDRFSAERTGGSVSTLTIQRTQQEDSAVYLCASSLWTSGSYEQYFGPGTRLTVT.

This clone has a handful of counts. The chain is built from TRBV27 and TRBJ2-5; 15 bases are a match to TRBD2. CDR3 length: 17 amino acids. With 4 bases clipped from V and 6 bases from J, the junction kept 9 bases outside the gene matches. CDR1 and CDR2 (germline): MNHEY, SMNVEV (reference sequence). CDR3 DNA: TGTGCCAGCAGTTCGGCGGGACTAGCGGGAGGTTTGAAGACCCAGTACTTC. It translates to CASSSAGLAGGLKTQYF.

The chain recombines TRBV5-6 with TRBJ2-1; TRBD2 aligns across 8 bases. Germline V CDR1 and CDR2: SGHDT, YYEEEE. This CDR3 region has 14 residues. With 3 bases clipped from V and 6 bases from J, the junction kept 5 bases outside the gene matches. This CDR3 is CASSYSGSGNEQFF. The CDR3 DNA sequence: TGTGCCAGCAGCTACAGCGGGAGTGGCAATGAGCAGTTCTTC.

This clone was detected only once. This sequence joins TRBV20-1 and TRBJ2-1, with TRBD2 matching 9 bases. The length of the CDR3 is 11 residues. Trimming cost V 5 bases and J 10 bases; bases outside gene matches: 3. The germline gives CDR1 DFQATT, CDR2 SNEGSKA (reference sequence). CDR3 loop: CSAPGTSEQFF. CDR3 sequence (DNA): TGCAGTGCTCCAGGGACTAGCGAGCAGTTCTTC.

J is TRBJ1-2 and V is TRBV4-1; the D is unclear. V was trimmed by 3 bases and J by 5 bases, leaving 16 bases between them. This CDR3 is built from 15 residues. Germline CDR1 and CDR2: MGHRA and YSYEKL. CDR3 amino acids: CASSQAAAAEYGYTF. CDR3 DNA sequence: TGCGCCAGCAGCCAGGCCGCGGCAGCCGAATATGGCTACACCTTC.

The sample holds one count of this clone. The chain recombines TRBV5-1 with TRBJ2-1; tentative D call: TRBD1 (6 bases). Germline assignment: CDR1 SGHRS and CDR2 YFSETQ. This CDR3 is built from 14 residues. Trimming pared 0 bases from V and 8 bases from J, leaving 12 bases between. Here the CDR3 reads CASSLGQGIHEQFF. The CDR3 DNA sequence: TGCGCCAGCAGCTTGGGGCAGGGGATCCATGAGCAGTTCTTC.

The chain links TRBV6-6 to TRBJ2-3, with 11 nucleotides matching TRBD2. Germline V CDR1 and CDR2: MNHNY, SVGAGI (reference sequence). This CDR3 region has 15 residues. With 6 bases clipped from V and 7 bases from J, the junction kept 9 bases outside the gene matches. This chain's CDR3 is CASRRTSGSIYTQYF. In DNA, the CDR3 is TGTGCCAGCAGGCGTACTAGCGGGAGTATATATACGCAGTATTTT.

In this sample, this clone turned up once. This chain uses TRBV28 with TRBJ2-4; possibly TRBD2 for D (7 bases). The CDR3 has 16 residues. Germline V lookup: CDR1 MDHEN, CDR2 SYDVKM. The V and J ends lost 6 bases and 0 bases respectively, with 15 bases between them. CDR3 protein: CASSPGRGLAKNIQYF. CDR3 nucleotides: TGTGCCAGCAGCCCGGGGCGGGGGCTAGCCAAAAACATTCAGTACTTC.

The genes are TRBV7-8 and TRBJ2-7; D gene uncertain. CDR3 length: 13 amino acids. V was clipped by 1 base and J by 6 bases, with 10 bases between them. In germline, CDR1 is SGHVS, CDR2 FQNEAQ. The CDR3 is CASSLGLKIEQYF. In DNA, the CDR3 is TGTGCCAGCAGCTTAGGTCTAAAAATCGAGCAGTACTTC.

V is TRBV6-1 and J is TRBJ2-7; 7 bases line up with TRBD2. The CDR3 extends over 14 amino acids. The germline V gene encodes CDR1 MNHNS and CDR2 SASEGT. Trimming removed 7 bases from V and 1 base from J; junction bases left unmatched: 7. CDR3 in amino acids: CASNQAGFSYEQYV. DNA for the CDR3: TGTGCCAGCAACCAAGCGGGGTTTTCCTACGAGCAGTACGTC.

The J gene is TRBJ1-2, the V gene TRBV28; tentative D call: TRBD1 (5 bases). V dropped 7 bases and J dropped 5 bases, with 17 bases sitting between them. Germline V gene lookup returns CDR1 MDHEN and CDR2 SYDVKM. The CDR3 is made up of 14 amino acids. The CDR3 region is CASNPLGVRYGYTF. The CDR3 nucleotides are TGTGCCAGCAATCCTCTAGGGGTTCGGTATGGCTACACCTTC.

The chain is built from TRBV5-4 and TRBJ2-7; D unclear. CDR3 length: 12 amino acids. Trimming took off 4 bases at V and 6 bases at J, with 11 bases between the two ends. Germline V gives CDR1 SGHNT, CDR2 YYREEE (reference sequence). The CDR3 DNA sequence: TGTGCCAGCAGCCTGGGCAGCGCCGAGCAGTACGTC. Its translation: CASSLGSAEQYV.

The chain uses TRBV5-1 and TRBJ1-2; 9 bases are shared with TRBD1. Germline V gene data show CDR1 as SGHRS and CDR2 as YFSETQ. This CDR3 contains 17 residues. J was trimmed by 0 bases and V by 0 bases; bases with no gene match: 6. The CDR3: CASSLGTGDLTNYGYTF. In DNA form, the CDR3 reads TGCGCCAGCAGCTTGGGGACAGGGGACCTAACTAACTATGGCTACACCTTC.